Shown below are 29 T cell receptor beta chains from a single sample sequenced in a study of human T cells and chemical hapten exposure. As to time point: pre-sensitization, week 0. Noted treatment: therapeutic diphenylcyclopropenone sensitization with weekly scalp DPC. TCRdb reanalysed the RACE reads using MiXCR and keeps one entry per CDR3 protein. The repertoire holds around 350,000 distinct CDR3 sequences, with 4.5% to 5.5% as singletons. The sample in question was whole blood, obtained in connection with sensitization to the hapten diphenylcyclopropenone (DPC). Source of these receptors: a young woman with alopecia areata. Some clones in this sample may be carry-over from other donors' samples.

V usage is TRBV29-1 and J usage is TRBJ1-2; weak D call: TRBD1 (5 bases). This CDR3 contains 13 residues. Germline V gene sequence: CDR1 SQVTM, CDR2 ANQGSEA. Trimming removed 7 bases from V and 7 bases from J, with 19 bases in between. CDR3 nucleotide sequence: TGCAGCGCCGGACGATCCAGGGAAATTGGCTACACCTTC. This translates into CSAGRSREIGYTF.

The table lists this clonotype with a few counts. The chain links TRBV6-5 to TRBJ2-7; D gene ambiguous. The CDR3 runs to 14 residues. The V end was cut by 2 bases, the J end by 0 bases, with 8 bases between. Germline assignment: CDR1 MNHEY and CDR2 SVGAGI. Here the CDR3 reads CASSYRLNSYEQYF. The CDR3 DNA reads as TGTGCCAGCAGTTACCGACTTAACTCCTACGAGCAGTACTTC.

A few counts support this clonotype. The chain links TRBV9 to TRBJ1-1; 7 bases match TRBD1. Germline CDR1 reads SGDLS; CDR2 reads YYNGEE. There are 15 residues in the CDR3. V trimming: 1 base; J trimming: 7 bases; junction bases outside the gene matches: 10. CDR3 nucleotide sequence: TGTGCCAGCAGCGTACTTCCGACAGGGCAGGGTGAAGCTTTCTTT. This sequence encodes CASSVLPTGQGEAFF.

This clonotype was picked up many times. The chain combines TRBV4-3 with TRBJ2-3; TRBD2 aligns across 11 bases. CDR3 length: 16 amino acids. Trimming took 4 bases from V and 5 from J; bases not matched to a gene: 8. Germline assignment: CDR1 LGHNA and CDR2 YSLEER. CDR3 bases: TGCGCCAGCAGCCTTAATAGCGGGGGGGCGGGAGATACGCAGTATTTT. Encoded protein: CASSLNSGGAGDTQYF.

The CDR3 spells CASSSLRRSRGRSEKLFF. The CDR3 DNA is TGTGCCAGCAGCAGTTTAAGAAGGAGCAGGGGCAGGAGTGAAAAACTGTTTTTT. The rearrangement uses TRBV27 and TRBJ1-4; perhaps TRBD1 as D (6 bases). Per the germline V gene, CDR1 is MNHEY and CDR2 is SMNVEV (reference sequence). Deletions cut 6 bases from V and 7 bases from J, with 27 bases between. The CDR3 is 18 amino acids.

V gene TRBV6-1 combines with J gene TRBJ2-1; 8 bases map to TRBD2. The CDR3 has 15 residues. CDR1 and CDR2 (germline): MNHNS, SASEGT. V shed 7 bases and J 4 bases; nucleotides not matched to a gene: 9. This chain's CDR3 is CASTDTSGGYNEQFF. The CDR3 region has the DNA TGTGCCAGCACCGACACCAGCGGGGGTTACAATGAGCAGTTCTTC.

This clonotype was seen repeatedly, ten times or more. The chain employs TRBV6-5 and TRBJ2-1; 10 nucleotides line up with TRBD2. The CDR3 contains 16 residues. V lost 4 bases and J lost 1; bases outside the gene matches: 4. Germline CDR1 MNHEY, CDR2 SVGAGI. The DNA for the CDR3 is TGTGCCAGCAGTTCTTCACTAGCGGGGTCCTACAATGAGCAGTTCTTC. As protein: CASSSSLAGSYNEQFF.

In this sample, this clonotype turned up many times. The chain employs TRBV2 and TRBJ2-7; D remains ambiguous. Trimming took 0 bases from V and 4 from J, leaving 4 bases between them. The germline V gene encodes CDR1 SNHLY and CDR2 FYNNEI. The CDR3 sequence is 12 residues long. This CDR3 reads CASSEAGYEQYF. As DNA, the CDR3 is TGTGCCAGCAGTGAAGCTGGATACGAGCAGTACTTC.

This clonotype showed up just a few times. This chain links TRBV5-1 with TRBJ2-7; 10 bases agree with TRBD1. The CDR3 runs to 11 residues. Losses at the gene ends were 3 bases for V and 11 bases for J; bases not matched to a gene: 2. The germline gives CDR1 SGHRS, CDR2 YFSETQ. The CDR3 region is CASSSGTGEYF. The CDR3 nucleotides are TGCGCCAGCAGCTCCGGGACAGGGGAGTACTTC.

This clonotype was observed a handful of times. This chain links TRBV7-9 with TRBJ1-6, with D uncertain. V lost 7 bases to trimming and J lost 10 bases, with 14 bases between them. The CDR3 runs 13 residues. Germline V gene data show CDR1 as SEHNR and CDR2 as FQNEAQ (reference sequence). CDR3 bases: TGTGCCAGCACCCCGGTTGCGGGATCACCCCTCCACTTT. Translation: CASTPVAGSPLHF. Full variable domain (rest looked up from reference TRBV7-9 and TRBJ1-6): DTGVSQNPRHKITKRGQNVTFRCDPISEHNRLYWYRQTLGQGPEFLTYFQNEAQLEKSRLLSDRFSAERPKGSFSTLEIQRTEQGDSAMYLCASTPVAGSPLHFGNGTRLTVT.

This clonotype was detected many times. The V and J genes are TRBV6-6 and TRBJ2-7; the match to TRBD1 covers 7 bases. The length of the CDR3 is 14 residues. Germline V gene data show CDR1 as MNHNY and CDR2 as SVGAGI (reference sequence). Losses at the gene ends were 7 bases for V and 4 bases for J; bases not matched to a gene: 10. CDR3 in DNA: TGTGCCAGCATCTCGACAGGGATGGGATACGAGCAGTACTTC. It specifies CASISTGMGYEQYF.

This chain uses TRBV6-5 with TRBJ2-3, with D uncertain. Germline V gene lookup returns CDR1 MNHEY and CDR2 SVGAGI. The V gene lost 0 bases and the J gene lost 1 base, with 11 bases spanning the gap. The CDR3 length is 16 residues. CDR3 protein: CASSYSAQPRTDTQYF. CDR3 nucleotides: TGTGCCAGCAGTTACTCAGCCCAGCCCCGCACAGATACGCAGTATTTT.

The chain carries TRBV27 and TRBJ2-3; TRBD2 is a possible D gene (5 bases). Looked up from germline, CDR1 is MNHEY and CDR2 is SMNVEV (reference sequence). The germline V and J ends were trimmed by 0 bases and 4 bases, with 11 bases remaining between them. This CDR3 comprises 15 residues. CDR3 in DNA: TGTGCCAGCAGTTTATCTTTGTTGCGGGCAGATACGCAGTATTTT. This gives the protein CASSLSLLRADTQYF.

The V call is TRBV12-3 or TRBV12-4, the J call TRBJ1-5, with 8 bases lining up with TRBD1. Trimming cost V 4 bases and J 0 bases; bases outside gene matches: 8. This CDR3 is built from 17 residues. CDR3 protein: CASSSGTGPHSNQPQHF. The CDR3 DNA sequence: TGTGCCAGCAGTTCCGGGACAGGTCCGCATAGCAATCAGCCCCAGCATTTT.

The chain couples TRBV11-3 to TRBJ2-3; D may match TRBD1 or TRBD2 (6 bases each). Germline lookup yields CDR1 SGHNT and CDR2 YENEEA. The germline V and J ends were trimmed by 5 bases and 0 bases, with 12 bases remaining between them. CDR3 size: 15 residues. This CDR3 is CASSHGGLSTDTQYF. Written as DNA, the CDR3 is TGTGCCAGCAGCCATGGGGGGCTTAGCACAGATACGCAGTATTTT.

Regarding this clonotype: This may be a read error: a much more frequent sequence differs by one nucleotide. The chain employs TRBV9 and TRBJ1-4, with D hard to call. The CDR3 spans 17 residues. V lost 0 bases to trimming and J lost 0 bases, with 12 bases between them. CDR1 and CDR2 (germline): SGDLS, YYNGEE. The CDR3 DNA follows: TGTGCCAGCAGCGTAGCCGGCTACACTGCAACTAATGAAAAACTGTTTTTT. Its protein product is CASSVAGYTATNEKLFF.

This clonotype was recorded at least ten times. This chain joins TRBV5-4 and TRBJ1-4; 10 positions agree with TRBD1. Germline trimming cut 0 bases from V and 5 bases from J; bases unmatched to any gene: 1. The CDR3 totals 15 residues. Germline V gene sequence: CDR1 SGHNT, CDR2 YYREEE (reference sequence). CDR3 nucleotides: TGTGCCAGCAGCTTGGGGACAGGGGGGAATGAAAAACTGTTTTTT. It yields the protein CASSLGTGGNEKLFF.

About this clonotype itself: The CDR3 carries no conserved terminal phenylalanine or tryptophan, so it likely arises from a read error. The DNA is omitted, as the CDR3 cannot be located on it reliably, and the CDR3 follows TCRdb's listing. The rearrangement joins TRBV9 to TRBJ2-1. Germline V lookup: CDR1 SGDLS, CDR2 YYNGEE. The length of the CDR3 is 12 amino acids, counting both ends. The CDR3 region is CASSEEWNSKDI.

The V call is TRBV6-5, the J call TRBJ2-7; a weak D match, TRBD2 (6 bases). The CDR3 consists of 14 residues. The germline CDR1 and CDR2 sequences are MNHEY and SVGAGI. V was pared by 6 bases and J by 4 bases, with 16 bases between. The CDR3 loop is CASRPGGLRYEQYF. The CDR3 bases are TGTGCCAGCAGACCCGGGGGTTTGAGGTACGAGCAGTACTTC.

V usage is TRBV7-2 and J usage is TRBJ2-7; D call uncertain. The V gene's germline CDR1 is SGHTA and CDR2 FQGNSA. V shed 2 bases and J shed 5 bases, with 10 bases lying between them. The CDR3 has 13 amino acids. The CDR3 bases are TGTGCCAGCAGCTTACTGATCCGGGACGAGCAGTACTTC. Translated, it gives CASSLLIRDEQYF.

The table lists this clonotype with many counts. The rearrangement joins TRBV27 to TRBJ2-1; 8 positions agree with TRBD1. CDR3 length: 13 amino acids. The V segment lost 5 bases and the J segment 6 bases; nucleotides outside the gene matches: 3. CDR1 is MNHEY and CDR2 is SMNVEV in the germline V gene (reference sequence). The CDR3 protein is CASSRTGFNEQFF. The CDR3 region has the DNA TGTGCCAGCAGTCGGACAGGGTTCAATGAGCAGTTCTTC.

This clonotype was recorded many times. V and J are TRBV21-1 and TRBJ1-2; TRBD1, as called in the table, went unchecked against the DNA. TRBV21-1 is described as a pseudogene. The length of the CDR3 is 19 residues. CDR3 residues: CASRPKVGQGDVANYGYTF. DNA of the CDR3: TGTGCCAGCAGGCCCAAAGTAGGCCAGGGGGACGTAGCTAACTATGGCTACACCTTC.

This clonotype was picked up a small number of times. The V and J genes are TRBV3-1 and TRBJ2-2; D remains ambiguous. Germline CDR1 reads LGHDT; CDR2 reads YNNKEL (reference sequence). This CDR3 is 13 amino acids long. The V end was cut by 4 bases, the J end by 4 bases, with 7 bases between. CDR3 sequence reads: CASSPTLTGELFF. The CDR3 bases are TGTGCCAGCAGCCCGACGCTCACCGGGGAGCTGTTTTTT.

This clonotype was recorded a few times. This sequence joins TRBV28 and TRBJ2-3; 8 bases are a match to TRBD1. After removal of 8 bases from V and 1 base from J, the junction contained 8 bases not matched to a gene. The CDR3 extends over 15 amino acids. Germline V CDR1 and CDR2: MDHEN, SYDVKM. DNA of the CDR3: TGTGCCAGCGCACCAGGGGGCGCGGGCACAGATACGCAGTATTTT. It translates to CASAPGGAGTDTQYF.

CDR3 sequence (DNA): TGTGCCAGCAGTGGAGAATCCCAGGGCTTCGGGACGGCTTTCTTT. Its protein product is CASSGESQGFGTAFF. This chain links TRBV2 with TRBJ1-1, with D possibly TRBD1 on 5 matching bases. CDR1 and CDR2 from the germline V gene are SNHLY and FYNNEI. Trimming shortened V by 4 bases and J by 11 bases, and 23 bases separated the two germline ends. The CDR3 is 15 amino acids.

This clonotype appeared many times. The rearrangement uses TRBV6-2 or TRBV6-3 and TRBJ1-2; TRBD1 aligns across 7 bases. Germline V gene sequence: CDR1 MNHEY, CDR2 SVGEGT. The length of the CDR3 is 16 residues. V trimming: 5 bases; J trimming: 3 bases; junction bases outside the gene matches: 12. CDR3 DNA: TGTGCCAGCAGTCACATCTACAGGGGCGAGGACTATGGCTACACCTTC. It yields the protein CASSHIYRGEDYGYTF.

This clonotype was observed many times. The V gene is TRBV7-9, the J gene TRBJ1-5, with D hard to call. The CDR3 has 13 amino acids. Trimming shortened V by 5 bases and J by 7 bases, and 12 bases separated the two germline ends. CDR1 is SEHNR, CDR2 FQNEAQ, per germline (reference sequence). The CDR3 DNA sequence: TGTGCCAGCAGCCTCGACTGGGCCCAGCCCCAGCATTTT. Translated, it gives CASSLDWAQPQHF.

This clonotype was recorded many times. The chain has TRBV4-3 and TRBJ1-5; the match to TRBD1 covers 7 bases. This CDR3 has 16 amino acids. The J segment lost 7 bases and the V segment lost 1 base, leaving 10 bases of the junction unmatched. CDR1 is LGHNA, CDR2 YSLEER, per germline. CDR3 in DNA: TGCGCCAGCAGCCAAGGAATACAGGGGTTTACGCAGCCCCAGCATTTT. Translating it yields CASSQGIQGFTQPQHF.

This clonotype appeared a few times. The chain recombines TRBV5-1 with TRBJ2-7; 12 bases fit TRBD1. The germline CDR1 and CDR2 sequences are SGHRS and YFSETQ. V was clipped by 4 bases and J by 2 bases; unmatched bases: 4. This CDR3 has 15 residues. CDR3: CASSPGTGGAYEQYF. CDR3 in DNA: TGCGCCAGCAGCCCAGGGACAGGGGGCGCCTACGAGCAGTACTTC. Supplemented by reference TRBV5-1 and TRBJ2-7, the full variable domain reads KAGVTQTPRYLIKTRGQQVTLSCSPISGHRSVSWYQQTPGQGLQFLFEYFSETQRNKGNFPGRFSGRQFSNSRSEMNVSTLELGDSALYLCASSPGTGGAYEQYFGPGTRLTVT.